This T cell receptor (beta chain) was sequenced during a study of identifying expanded T cells in peripheral blood. Findings and limits, study-wide: Over about two and four weeks, about 15 and 19 clones changed, versus 1.2 between replicates. Two-week clone count variance significantly increased as total template count grew.

Healthy donors had no documented immune events, such as infections, while sampled. Profiling relied on immunoSEQ multiplex PCR, and the TCRdb table lists in-frame clones only, not all of them. The sample has tens of thousands of clones, around 88% seen once. Notes on this clone: Its cognate antigen is unknown.

The sequenced sample was blood. The clonotype was recovered from a person aged 18-69 years in good health.

CDR3 protein: CASSKQGSGNTIYF. CDR3 nucleotides: TGTGCCAGCAGTAAACAGGGGTCTGGAAACACCATATATTTT. The chain recombines TRBV28 with TRBJ1-3, with TRBD1 identical over 7 bases. V trimming: 5 bases; J trimming: 1 base; junction bases outside the gene matches: 2. Germline CDR1 reads MDHEN; CDR2 reads SYDVKM. This CDR3 region has 14 residues.